The 22 T cell receptor beta chains given below trace back to one sample, sequenced in a study of post-analysis software for immune sequencing data. Unique molecular identifiers tagged the TCR beta cDNA libraries. TCRdb itself ran the PCR reads through MiXCR, one entry per CDR3 protein. The table shows about 800,000 distinct CDR3 sequences, with less than 35% occurring only once. These receptors' targets are unknown. General observations from the study: TRBV5-6, TRBV5-1 and TRBV20-1 belonged to a set of about five TRBV segments that were more frequent in patients than controls.

Sequencing input: blood. The receptors stem from a girl aged 5-17 years with multiple sclerosis.

As for this clonotype: This may be a read error: a much more frequent sequence differs by one nucleotide. This chain connects TRBV5-1 to TRBJ2-5; TRBD2 matches 7 bases. This CDR3 spans 14 amino acids. From germline, CDR1 is SGHRS and CDR2 YFSETQ. CDR3 nucleotides: TGCGCCAGCAGCTCAAAACTAGCGCGAGAGACCCCGTACTTC. Translated, it gives CASSSKLARETPYF.

The chain joins TRBV10-3 to TRBJ2-1; the match to TRBD2 covers 15 bases. V shed 10 bases and J 12 bases; nucleotides not matched to a gene: 16. This CDR3 contains 16 residues. Germline values: CDR1 ENHRY, CDR2 SYGVKD. The CDR3 region is CASQGGPPGLAGGQFF. As DNA, the CDR3 is TGTGCCAGCCAAGGGGGACCACCGGGACTAGCGGGGGGGCAGTTCTTC.

This chain connects TRBV28 to TRBJ2-6, with a tentative D call TRBD2 (6 bases). The CDR3 consists of 15 residues. Trimming removed 10 bases at V and 4 bases at J, with 17 bases between. Germline V gene lookup returns CDR1 MDHEN and CDR2 SYDVKM. CDR3 DNA sequence: TGTGCCACCGACCTGGGGGGAACGGGGGCCAACGTCCTGACTTTC. It specifies CATDLGGTGANVLTF.

This clonotype was observed a few times. The chain uses TRBV24-1 and TRBJ1-5, with D tentatively TRBD1 (5 bases). V lost 4 bases and J 5 bases, leaving 11 bases between the germline ends. Germline V gene lookup returns CDR1 KGHDR and CDR2 SFDVKD. This CDR3 has 14 amino acids. The CDR3 sequence: CATSEPGVDQPQHF. CDR3 in DNA: TGTGCCACCAGTGAACCGGGGGTGGATCAGCCCCAGCATTTT.

This clonotype showed up just once. V gene TRBV28 combines with J gene TRBJ2-6, with no clear D. CDR3 length: 16 amino acids. From germline, CDR1 is MDHEN and CDR2 SYDVKM. V dropped 3 bases and J dropped 2 bases, with 11 bases sitting between them. The CDR3 bases are TGTGCCAGCAGTTTCCCTTTTTCTGCTGGGGCCAACGTCCTGACTTTC. Its protein product is CASSFPFSAGANVLTF.

This clonotype was seen more than once but under ten times. This chain joins TRBV7-2 and TRBJ2-1; 7 bases map to TRBD2. Germline V gene sequence: CDR1 SGHTA, CDR2 FQGNSA. With 1 base clipped from V and 5 bases from J, the junction kept 2 bases outside the gene matches. The CDR3 is 14 residues long. The CDR3 DNA sequence: TGTGCCAGCAGCTTAGTGGGGGGGAACAATGAGCAGTTCTTC. As protein: CASSLVGGNNEQFF.

The J gene is TRBJ2-1, the V gene TRBV28; unclear D gene. Germline V CDR1 and CDR2: MDHEN, SYDVKM. V was trimmed by 6 bases and J by 8 bases, leaving 8 bases between them. The CDR3 extends over 11 amino acids. CDR3 DNA: TGTGCCAGCAGATGGCCCCATGAGCAGTTCTTC. Protein: CASRWPHEQFF.

This chain uses TRBV12-3 or TRBV12-4 with TRBJ1-6; D not resolved. V lost 4 bases and J lost 6, with 13 bases in between. The CDR3 covers 15 residues. CDR3 nucleotides: TGTGCCAGCAGTTCTTTTAGGGAAGGTAATTCACCCCTCCACTTT. Encoded protein: CASSSFREGNSPLHF.

About this clonotype itself: Sequence at one end of the junction differs from germline and may be a read error. V usage is TRBV20-1 and J usage is TRBJ1-4; D uncertain. This CDR3 comprises 14 residues. Germline CDR1 and CDR2: DFQATT and SNEGSKA (reference sequence). For the CDR3, the DNA is TGCAGTGCTAGAGATTTAGGTGGTGATGAAAAACTGTATTTT. Translated, it gives CSARDLGGDEKLYF.

This clonotype showed up just a few times. The genes are TRBV4-1 and TRBJ2-3, with 8 bases that match TRBD2. The CDR3 has 16 amino acids. V lost 3 bases to trimming and J lost 7 bases; unmatched junction nucleotides: 12. The germline V gene encodes CDR1 MGHRA and CDR2 YSYEKL. The CDR3 coding sequence is TGCGCCAGCAGCCAGCCCGAGCGGGGGCGCAGAAATACGCAGTATTTT. It is translated as CASSQPERGRRNTQYF.

J is TRBJ2-7 and V is TRBV3-1, with 10 bases matching TRBD2. Germline CDR1 and CDR2: LGHDT and YNNKEL (reference sequence). CDR3 length: 16 residues. Trimming removed 4 bases from V and 6 bases from J; junction bases left unmatched: 12. The CDR3 protein is CASSPYGLAGVPEQYF. In DNA, the CDR3 is TGTGCCAGCAGCCCATACGGGCTAGCGGGAGTCCCCGAGCAGTACTTC.

The CDR3 is CSAREGEQFF. The CDR3 DNA is TGCAGTGCTAGGGAGGGTGAGCAGTTCTTC. The chain is built from TRBV20-1 and TRBJ2-1, with a weak D call TRBD2 (6 bases). CDR1 and CDR2 (germline): DFQATT, SNEGSKA (reference sequence). Trimming took 3 bases from V and 9 from J, leaving 6 bases between them. The CDR3 contains 10 residues.

The chain is built from TRBV7-9 and TRBJ1-4, with D possibly being TRBD1 (5 bases). V was trimmed by 5 bases and J by 7 bases, leaving 20 bases between them. The length of the CDR3 is 16 residues. Germline loops: CDR1 SEHNR, CDR2 FQNEAQ (reference sequence). The CDR3 reads CASSPRRGADPEKLFF. The CDR3 bases are TGTGCCAGCAGCCCACGAAGAGGGGCAGACCCTGAAAAACTGTTTTTT.

DNA of the CDR3: TGTGCCAGCAGTGGTAGGGACAGAGAAGAGACCCAGTACTTC. It translates to CASSGRDREETQYF. The V gene is TRBV2, the J gene TRBJ2-5; 7 nucleotides agree with TRBD1. CDR3 length: 14 residues. V shed 4 bases and J 3 bases; nucleotides not matched to a gene: 5. Per the germline V gene, CDR1 is SNHLY and CDR2 is FYNNEI.

This clonotype was recorded at least ten times. V is TRBV6-6 and J is TRBJ2-1; 7 bases are a match to TRBD1. Germline V gives CDR1 MNHNY, CDR2 SVGAGI (reference sequence). The CDR3 extends over 13 amino acids. J gave up 6 bases and V 4 bases, and 3 bases lay outside the gene matches. The DNA for the CDR3 is TGTGCCAGCAGTTTACAGGGGCCCAATGAGCAGTTCTTC. This translates into CASSLQGPNEQFF.

This clonotype has a handful of counts. An end of the junction differs from the germline gene, which may be a read error. The gene calls are TRBV4-1 and TRBJ2-5, with 8 bases aligning to TRBD1. The CDR3 covers 15 residues. Germline CDR1 is MGHRA and CDR2 is YSYEKL. As DNA, the CDR3 is TGCGCCGGCAGCCGGCTCCAGACAGGGGCAGAGACCCAGTACTTC. It specifies CAGSRLQTGAETQYF.

This chain links TRBV4-1 with TRBJ1-2; unclear D gene. CDR3 length: 14 amino acids. The germline V and J ends were trimmed by 1 base and 0 bases, with 6 bases remaining between them. From germline, CDR1 is MGHRA and CDR2 YSYEKL. In nucleotides, the CDR3 is TGCGCCAGCAGCCAAGTTACGACTAACTATGGCTACACCTTC. The encoded protein is CASSQVTTNYGYTF.

This clonotype was seen only a few times. The chain carries TRBV10-3 and TRBJ1-1, with 8 nucleotides matching TRBD1. Germline-derived CDR1 and CDR2 are ENHRY and SYGVKD. V lost 3 bases and J lost 5; bases outside the gene matches: 5. The CDR3 has 14 amino acids. The chain's CDR3 is CAISDPGGGTEAFF. CDR3 DNA sequence: TGTGCCATCAGTGACCCAGGGGGCGGAACTGAAGCTTTCTTT.

Of note for this clonotype: The junction departs from germline at one end; a sequencing error may be responsible. The CDR3 DNA follows: TGTGTCAGCTTCCTGGGGACAGGGGGCTACAATGAGCAGTTCTTC. Translated: CVSFLGTGGYNEQFF. The chain links TRBV28 to TRBJ2-1, with 11 positions matching TRBD1. CDR1 MDHEN and CDR2 SYDVKM come from the germline V gene. The CDR3 sequence is 15 residues long.

Turning to this clonotype: A read error may account for a junction end that differs from germline. This chain joins TRBV20-1 and TRBJ2-3, with D unresolved. CDR1 and CDR2 from the germline V gene are DFQATT and SNEGSKA (reference sequence). The CDR3 totals 13 residues. CDR3 amino acids: CSVRRQSTDTQYF. The CDR3 DNA reads TGCAGTGTTAGACGGCAGAGCACAGATACGCAGTATTTT.

This clonotype was observed many times. The V and J genes are TRBV29-1 and TRBJ2-1; 7 nucleotides align to TRBD1. V was pared by 0 bases and J by 0 bases, with 5 bases of the junction left unmatched. The CDR3 length is 16 residues. In germline, CDR1 is SQVTM, CDR2 ANQGSEA. This CDR3 is CSVEEEGASSYNEQFF. CDR3 nucleotides: TGCAGCGTTGAAGAAGAGGGGGCTAGCTCCTACAATGAGCAGTTCTTC.

This clonotype was seen only a few times. V gene TRBV5-1 combines with J gene TRBJ1-1; D unclear. With 4 bases removed from V and 4 bases from J, the gap between germline ends came to 8 bases. CDR3 size: 12 residues. Germline values: CDR1 SGHRS, CDR2 YFSETQ. CDR3 residues: CASSPKGTEAFF. The CDR3 DNA follows: TGCGCCAGCAGCCCCAAGGGCACTGAAGCTTTCTTT.